This paragraph covers one T cell receptor beta chain sequence. What it recognizes is unknown. The CDR3 consists of 13 residues. Germline lookup yields CDR1 GTSNPN and CDR2 SVGIG (reference sequence). Unmatched junction bases numbered 2, after V lost 1 base and J lost 3 bases. Using immunoSEQ multiplex PCR, the repertoire was profiled, and TCRdb retains in-frame clones only, with some absent. Of 20,000 to 30,000 clones in the sample, about nine tenths were seen once. This sample was included in a study of monozygotic twins with cystic fibrosis. Study observations and caveats: Unrelated CF individuals shared fewer identical clonotypes than monozygotic CF twins. In 13 of 16 pairs, V gene usage was closest to the co-twin's. Low clonality (median about 0.0095) suggested a mostly naive repertoire.

The chain joins TRBV30 to TRBJ1-2; 7 nucleotides agree with TRBD1. Sequenced input: blood. The sequence derives from a girl aged 2 to 9 with cystic fibrosis. The CDR3 here is CAWSADRDYGYTF. The CDR3 DNA reads as TGTGCCTGGAGTGCCGACAGGGACTATGGCTACACCTTC.